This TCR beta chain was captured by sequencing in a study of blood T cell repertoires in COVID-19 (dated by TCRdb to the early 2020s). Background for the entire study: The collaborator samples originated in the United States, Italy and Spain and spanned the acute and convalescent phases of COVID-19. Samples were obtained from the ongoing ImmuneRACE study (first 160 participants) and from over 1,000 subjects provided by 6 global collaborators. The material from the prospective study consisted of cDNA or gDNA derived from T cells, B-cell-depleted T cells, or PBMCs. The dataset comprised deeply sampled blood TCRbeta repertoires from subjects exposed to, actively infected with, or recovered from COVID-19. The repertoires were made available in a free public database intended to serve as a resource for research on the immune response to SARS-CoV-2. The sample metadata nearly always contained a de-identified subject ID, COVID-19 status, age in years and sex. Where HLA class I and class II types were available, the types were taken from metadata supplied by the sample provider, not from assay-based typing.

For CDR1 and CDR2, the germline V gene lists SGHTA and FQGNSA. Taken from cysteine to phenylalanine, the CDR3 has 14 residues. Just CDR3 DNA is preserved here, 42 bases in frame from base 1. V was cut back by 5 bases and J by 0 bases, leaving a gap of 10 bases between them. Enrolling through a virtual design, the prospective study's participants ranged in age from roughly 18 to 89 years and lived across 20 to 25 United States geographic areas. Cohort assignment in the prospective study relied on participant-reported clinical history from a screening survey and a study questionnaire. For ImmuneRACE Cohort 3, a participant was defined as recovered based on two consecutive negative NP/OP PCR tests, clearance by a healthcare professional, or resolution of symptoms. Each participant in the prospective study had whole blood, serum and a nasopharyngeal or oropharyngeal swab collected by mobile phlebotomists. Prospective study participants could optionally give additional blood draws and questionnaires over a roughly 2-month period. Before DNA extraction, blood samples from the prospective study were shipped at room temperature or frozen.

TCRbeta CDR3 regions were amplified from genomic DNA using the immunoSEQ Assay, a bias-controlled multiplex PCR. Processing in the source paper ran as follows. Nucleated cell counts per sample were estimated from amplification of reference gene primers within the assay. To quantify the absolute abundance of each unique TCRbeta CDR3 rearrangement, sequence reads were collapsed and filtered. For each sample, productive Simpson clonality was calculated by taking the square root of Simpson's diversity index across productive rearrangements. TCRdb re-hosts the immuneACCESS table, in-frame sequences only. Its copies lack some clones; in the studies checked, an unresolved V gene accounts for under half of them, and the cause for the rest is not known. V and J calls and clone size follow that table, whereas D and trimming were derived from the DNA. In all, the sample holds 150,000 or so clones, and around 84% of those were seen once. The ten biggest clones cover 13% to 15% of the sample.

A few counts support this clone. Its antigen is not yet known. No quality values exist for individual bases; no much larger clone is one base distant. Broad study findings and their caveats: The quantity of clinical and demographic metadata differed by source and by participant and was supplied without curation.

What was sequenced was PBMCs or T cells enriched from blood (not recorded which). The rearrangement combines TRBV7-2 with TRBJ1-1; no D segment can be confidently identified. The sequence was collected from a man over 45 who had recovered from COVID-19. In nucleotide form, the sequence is TGTGCCAGCAGCCCAACTACCATGAACACTGAAGCTTTCTTT. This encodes CASSPTTMNTEAFF.